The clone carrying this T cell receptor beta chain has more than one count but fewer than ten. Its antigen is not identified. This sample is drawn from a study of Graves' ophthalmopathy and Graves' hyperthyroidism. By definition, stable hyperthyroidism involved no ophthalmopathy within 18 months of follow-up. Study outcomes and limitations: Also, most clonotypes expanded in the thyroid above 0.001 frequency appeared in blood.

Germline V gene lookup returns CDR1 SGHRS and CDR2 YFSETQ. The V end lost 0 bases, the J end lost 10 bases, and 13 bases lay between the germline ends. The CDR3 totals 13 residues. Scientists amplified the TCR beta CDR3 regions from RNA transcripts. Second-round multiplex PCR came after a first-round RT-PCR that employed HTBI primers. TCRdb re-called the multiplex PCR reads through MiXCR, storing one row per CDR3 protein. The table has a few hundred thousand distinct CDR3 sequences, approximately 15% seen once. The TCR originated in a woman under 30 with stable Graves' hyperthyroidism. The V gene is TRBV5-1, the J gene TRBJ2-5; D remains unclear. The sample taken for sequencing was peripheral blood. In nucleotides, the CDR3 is TGCGCCAGCAGCTTGGACGCCAAGATAGTCCAGTACTTC. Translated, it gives CASSLDAKIVQYF.